The clone carrying this TCR beta chain has more than one count but fewer than ten. Its target is not known. These data belong to a study of metastatic and nonmetastatic thyroid tumors. For the study at large: Repertoires from blood and tumor or nodule tissue of malignant and benign thyroid patients were compared. Findings and limits, study-wide: Reports indicated that malignant thyroid tumors showed significantly higher TCR beta diversity than benign nodules did, in blood and tumor.

Original processing notes: Clinicopathological groups supplied CDR3 differences that were used to build a distant-metastasis classifier for papillary thyroid cancer. With MiXCR, TCRdb reprocessed the PCR reads. Here the V and J calls rest on TCRdb's processing, not on the authors' analysis. The repertoire holds roughly 40,000 clones, with about 12% as singletons. Among the patients, none had received any treatment before thyroid surgery. Germline V gene lookup returns CDR1 LGHNT and CDR2 FRNRAP. V was clipped by 7 bases and J by 0 bases; unmatched bases: 13. The CDR3 totals 18 residues. The sample comprised blood. This chain connects TRBV12-5 to TRBJ2-1; TRBD2 matches at 9 bases. This receptor was taken from a male donor with papillary thyroid cancer or a benign thyroid nodule (not recorded which). Some clones in this sample may be carry-over from other donors' samples. The CDR3, as DNA: TGTGCTAGTGCCCAAAGGGGATCTAGCGGGAACTCCTACAATGAGCAGTTCTTC. The encoded protein is CASAQRGSSGNSYNEQFF.